Shown below are 12 T cell receptor beta chains from a single sample sequenced in a study of OX40 agonist ivuxolimab in advanced cancers. The protocol was immunoSEQ multiplex PCR, while the TCRdb copy is restricted to in-frame clones and leaves out a portion. Of fewer than 35,000 clones in the sample, roughly four fifths were seen once. The source material was CD4+ or CD8+ T cells sorted from blood, sampled in a trial of the OX40 agonist ivuxolimab. The receptors here all came from an adult with an advanced solid tumor such as melanoma, head and neck, liver or kidney cancer.

The chain has TRBV5-1 and TRBJ2-7, with 9 bases aligning to TRBD1. This CDR3 has 14 amino acids. Germline loops: CDR1 SGHRS, CDR2 YFSETQ. The V gene end was trimmed by 4 bases and the J gene end by 2 bases; junction bases not matched to a gene: 4. CDR3 residues: CASSADRGPYEQYF. The DNA for the CDR3 is TGCGCCAGCAGCGCGGACAGGGGACCCTACGAGCAGTACTTC.

This clone has more than one count but fewer than ten. This chain links TRBV25-1 with TRBJ1-1; tentatively, D is TRBD1 (5 bases). CDR1 and CDR2 from the germline V gene are MGHDK and SYGVNS. The CDR3 runs 14 residues. The germline V and J ends were trimmed by 2 bases and 11 bases, with 18 bases remaining between them. This CDR3 is CASSERGKVVRAFF. In nucleotides, the CDR3 is TGTGCCAGCAGTGAAAGGGGAAAGGTAGTCCGGGCTTTCTTT.

V and J are TRBV18 and TRBJ2-7, with D possibly TRBD1 on 6 matching bases. Germline CDR1 is KGHSH and CDR2 is LQKENI. This CDR3 has 13 amino acids. V lost 8 bases, J lost 2 bases, and 13 bases lay in between. CDR3 nucleotides: TGTGCCAGCCAAACTGGGGACACCTACGAGCAGTACGTC. The encoded protein is CASQTGDTYEQYV.

This chain joins TRBV7-6 and TRBJ1-1; tentatively, D is TRBD1 (6 bases). V shed 5 bases and J shed 5 bases, with 12 bases lying between them. The CDR3 is made up of 13 amino acids. The germline V gene encodes CDR1 SGHVS and CDR2 FNYEAQ. The CDR3 DNA sequence: TGTGCCAGCAGCCAAGGGGGGAGGACTGAAGCTTTCTTT. This translates into CASSQGGRTEAFF.

This rearrangement joins TRBV6-1 to TRBJ1-4; D ambiguous. The J call may be in error: the DNA end matches TRBJ1-5 better. CDR1 and CDR2 (germline): MNHNS, SASEGT. This CDR3 has 12 residues. The CDR3 spells CASSEPPEGQHF. The CDR3 DNA reads as TGTGCCAGCAGTGAGCCCCCAGAGGGACAGCATTTT.

The chain employs TRBV7-6 and TRBJ2-7; 8 bases are shared with TRBD1. The CDR3 has 16 residues. Losses at the gene ends were 4 bases for V and 7 bases for J; bases not matched to a gene: 15. Per germline, CDR1 SGHVS and CDR2 FNYEAQ. In DNA, the CDR3 is TGTGCCAGCAGCTCCCCCACGGGCCAGGGGGCGCGAGAGCAGTACTTC. Amino acids: CASSSPTGQGAREQYF.

This clone counts as medium-sized. The gene calls are TRBV7-9 and TRBJ1-4; TRBD1 aligns across 8 bases. Per the germline V gene, CDR1 is SEHNR and CDR2 is FQNEAQ (reference sequence). The junction had 9 bases not matched to a gene; V was cut back by 5 bases and J by 7 bases. The CDR3 has 15 amino acids. CDR3 sequence (DNA): TGTGCCAGCAGCAAAACCGGGACAGGCGTTGAAAAACTGTTTTTT. This gives the protein CASSKTGTGVEKLFF.

The chain employs TRBV6-5 and TRBJ1-1; D not resolved. The CDR3 is 13 amino acids. V lost 4 bases, J lost 1 base, and 7 bases lay in between. Germline values: CDR1 MNHEY, CDR2 SVGAGI. The CDR3 is CASSLRENTEAFF. CDR3 coding DNA: TGTGCCAGCAGTTTAAGGGAGAACACTGAAGCTTTCTTT.

The genes are TRBV6-1 and TRBJ1-2; D is ambiguous. Deletions cut 6 bases from V and 5 bases from J, with 13 bases between. The CDR3 consists of 13 residues. CDR1 is MNHNS and CDR2 is SASEGT in the germline V gene. CDR3 nucleotides: TGTGCCAGCAGCGCCTCTGGGAAATATGGCTACACCTTC. Translated: CASSASGKYGYTF.

This chain links TRBV9 with TRBJ1-2; D not resolved. CDR3 length equals 12 residues. Trimming removed 7 bases from V and 5 bases from J, with 12 bases in between. Germline V CDR1 and CDR2: SGDLS, YYNGEE. This CDR3 reads CASSQDSYGYTF. The CDR3 nucleotides read TGTGCCAGCTCACAAGATAGTTATGGCTACACCTTC.

The V and J genes are TRBV5-1 and TRBJ2-1; a possible D gene is TRBD1 (6 bases). CDR1 and CDR2 (germline): SGHRS, YFSETQ. CDR3 length: 14 amino acids. Trimming removed 2 bases at V and 7 bases at J, with 13 bases between. Written as DNA, the CDR3 is TGCGCCAGCAGCTTTGGGGGCTCAAGGAATGAGCAGTTCTTC. Its translation: CASSFGGSRNEQFF.

The CDR3 coding sequence is TGTGCCAGCACCCGAACACAGGGAGAGGCTTTCTTT. This codes for CASTRTQGEAFF. The J gene is TRBJ1-1, the V gene TRBV5-6; TRBD1 is a possible D gene (6 bases). V lost 6 bases, J lost 11 bases, and 17 bases lay in between. The CDR3 extends over 12 amino acids. Germline assignment: CDR1 SGHDT and CDR2 YYEEEE.